The 11 T cell receptor beta chains given below trace back to one sample, sequenced in a study of T cell repertoires in aging, cancer and after chemotherapy. The template was genomic DNA from peripheral blood, not RNA. TRB rearrangements spanning V, D and J were amplified using mixed TRB-A/B primers. Each CDR3 protein is one row after TCRdb ran MiXCR on the multiplex PCR reads. The sample lists some 6,000 distinct CDR3 sequences; roughly a quarter were seen once. Material: blood. These receptors originate from a human donor in good health.

In its sample, this clonotype is medium-sized. V and J are TRBV5-4 and TRBJ1-2, with TRBD1 matching over 8 bases. Germline V lookup: CDR1 SGHNT, CDR2 YYREEE (reference sequence). The CDR3 loop spans 15 amino acids. J was trimmed by 3 bases and V by 4 bases; bases with no gene match: 8. CDR3 in amino acids: CASSPQGQGHYGYTF. CDR3 in DNA: TGTGCCAGCAGCCCCCAAGGACAGGGCCACTATGGCTACACCTTC. The complete variable domain, with remaining parts taken from reference TRBV5-4 and TRBJ1-2, reads ETGVTQSPTHLIKTRGQQVTLRCSSQSGHNTVSWYQQALGQGPQFIFQYYREEENGRGNFPPRFSGLQFPNYSSELNVNALELDDSALYLCASSPQGQGHYGYTFGSGTRLTVV.

This clonotype was observed a handful of times. The chain couples TRBV11-2 to TRBJ2-3, with TRBD1 matching 8 bases. The germline V gene encodes CDR1 SGHAT and CDR2 FQNNGV. J was trimmed by 1 base and V by 6 bases; bases with no gene match: 9. This CDR3 contains 16 residues. The chain's CDR3 is CASRSLRGRGTDTQYF. Here the CDR3 DNA reads TGTGCCAGCAGATCTCTCAGGGGGCGCGGCACAGATACGCAGTATTTT. The whole variable domain, filled in from reference TRBV11-2 and TRBJ2-3, reads EAGVAQSPRYKIIEKRQSVAFWCNPISGHATLYWYQQILGQGPKLLIQFQNNGVVDDSQLPKDRFSAERLKGVDSTLKIQPAKLEDSAVYLCASRSLRGRGTDTQYFGPGTRLTVL.

This clonotype qualifies as medium-sized (0.01 to 0.1%). The rearrangement links TRBV20-1 to TRBJ2-1; 8 bases map to TRBD2. The CDR3 has 18 residues. In germline, CDR1 is DFQATT, CDR2 SNEGSKA (reference sequence). Trimming at V came to 6 bases and at J to 2 bases, leaving 18 bases not matched to a gene. CDR3 amino acids: CSARALAGLPLTYNEQFF. In DNA form, the CDR3 reads TGCAGTGCGAGGGCCCTAGCGGGTCTCCCACTGACCTACAATGAGCAGTTCTTC.

Sample share makes this clonotype medium-sized. V gene TRBV6-5 combines with J gene TRBJ1-2, with D perhaps TRBD1 (6 bases). Trimming cost V 8 bases and J 6 bases, with 16 bases left between them. Looked up from germline, CDR1 is MNHEY and CDR2 is SVGAGI. The CDR3 has 13 residues. The CDR3 spells CASGGHRVNGYTF. CDR3 in DNA: TGTGCCAGCGGGGGACACCGGGTCAATGGCTACACCTTC.

Judged by abundance, this clonotype is medium-sized. The DNA of the CDR3 is TGTGCCAGTAGCTCTAGCGGAAGCACAGATACGCAGTATTTT. Translating gives CASSSSGSTDTQYF. This rearrangement joins TRBV19 to TRBJ2-3; 7 nucleotides agree with TRBD2. The V and J ends lost 6 bases and 0 bases, in that order; junction bases with no gene match: 3. The germline V gene has CDR1 LNHDA and CDR2 SQIVND (reference sequence). The CDR3 totals 14 residues. The full variable domain, in which reference TRBV19 and TRBJ2-3 provide the parts outside the CDR3, is DGGITQSPKYLFRKEGQNVTLSCEQNLNHDAMYWYRQDPGQGLRLIYYSQIVNDFQKGDIAEGYSVSREKKESFPLTVTSAQKNPTAFYLCASSSSGSTDTQYFGPGTRLTVL.

In this sample, this clonotype is medium-sized (0.01 to 0.1%). V usage is TRBV7-3 and J usage is TRBJ1-2; 9 nucleotides align to TRBD1. CDR3 length: 14 residues. Trimming cost V 5 bases and J 6 bases; bases outside gene matches: 7. Per germline, CDR1 SGHTA and CDR2 FQGTGA. As DNA, the CDR3 is TGTGCCAGCAGCCCAGGACAGGGGTTGGATGGCTACACCTTC. This encodes CASSPGQGLDGYTF.

This clonotype is classed as medium-sized (0.01 to 0.1%). This chain connects TRBV6-2 or TRBV6-3 to TRBJ2-7; tentatively, D is TRBD1 (6 bases). The V end was cut by 2 bases, the J end by 2 bases, with 16 bases between. Germline-derived CDR1 and CDR2 are MNHEY and SVGEGT. This CDR3 has 16 residues. The chain's CDR3 is CASSYPLQTGTYEQYF. The DNA of the CDR3 is TGTGCCAGCAGTTACCCCCTCCAGACAGGAACCTACGAGCAGTACTTC.

The V gene is TRBV11-3, the J gene TRBJ1-1; no firm D call. The V gene lost 5 bases and the J gene lost 3 bases, with 10 bases spanning the gap. Germline CDR1 and CDR2: SGHNT and YENEEA. CDR3 length equals 13 residues. The CDR3 coding sequence is TGTGCCAGCAGCATACAAAGGGACACTGAAGCTTTCTTT. Translated, it gives CASSIQRDTEAFF.

In its sample, this clonotype was seen once. A much larger clone lies a single base off, so this may be a read error. This chain connects TRBV6-2 or TRBV6-3 to TRBJ2-2; D possibly corresponds to TRBD1 (6 bases). This CDR3 is 16 amino acids long. Germline CDR1 and CDR2: MNHEY and SVGEGT. The CDR3 DNA reads TGTGCCAGCCTCGTCATACGGACAGAGGGCACCAGGGAGCTGTTTTTT. It encodes CASLVIRTEGTRELFF.

This clonotype occurred many times. This chain links TRBV6-1 with TRBJ2-3, with D perhaps matching TRBD1 (5 bases). This CDR3 is built from 17 residues. Deletions cut 5 bases from V and 0 bases from J, with 18 bases between. Looked up from germline, CDR1 is MNHNS and CDR2 is SASEGT. CDR3 amino acids: CASSLRSSGFSTDTQYF. Written as DNA, the CDR3 is TGTGCCAGCAGTCTTAGGAGTTCAGGGTTTAGCACAGATACGCAGTATTTT.

This clonotype was detected a few times. The chain has TRBV24-1 and TRBJ2-3; unclear D gene. The germline V and J ends were trimmed by 3 bases and 6 bases, with 18 bases remaining between them. The CDR3 loop spans 16 amino acids. Germline V lookup: CDR1 KGHDR, CDR2 SFDVKD. CDR3 nucleotides: TGTGCCACCAGTGATCCCGGGCCTAGTAAATTCGATACGCAGTATTTT. Its protein is CATSDPGPSKFDTQYF.